A single sample gave rise to the 9 T cell receptor beta chains below, sequenced in a study of cytomegalovirus exposure and HLA in healthy donors. Measured with immunoSEQ multiplex PCR; TCRdb has only the in-frame clones, and not every one. The sample lists some 90,000 clones; roughly 96% were seen once. The source material was PBMCs. Receptor source: a man aged 18 to 30 in good health and CMV-seronegative.

The chain links TRBV28 to TRBJ1-3; TRBD1 aligns across 7 bases. Germline V gene lookup returns CDR1 MDHEN and CDR2 SYDVKM. CDR3 length: 17 amino acids. Trimming took 6 bases from V and 0 from J; bases not matched to a gene: 11. In nucleotides, the CDR3 is TGTGCCAGCAGACCTATGGACAGGCTCTACTCTGGAAACACCATATATTTT. It specifies CASRPMDRLYSGNTIYF.

The gene calls are TRBV28 and TRBJ2-7; TRBD2 matches 10 bases. Germline CDR1 MDHEN, CDR2 SYDVKM. Germline trimming cut 1 base from V and 0 bases from J; bases unmatched to any gene: 12. The CDR3 consists of 19 residues. CDR3 sequence reads: CASSLSLDTGTSDSYEQYF. Written as DNA, the CDR3 is TGTGCCAGCAGTTTATCCCTAGACACCGGGACTAGCGACTCCTACGAGCAGTACTTC.

The genes are TRBV5-1 and TRBJ2-7, with D unclear. The CDR3 spans 15 residues. The V gene lost 0 bases and the J gene lost 3 bases, with 13 bases spanning the gap. The V gene's germline CDR1 is SGHRS and CDR2 YFSETQ. The CDR3 DNA sequence: TGCGCCAGCAGCTTGGGGAGTAGCCCGATCTACGAGCAGTACTTC. Protein sequence: CASSLGSSPIYEQYF.

This chain connects TRBV6-1 to TRBJ2-3; the match to TRBD2 covers 7 bases. CDR1 is MNHNS, CDR2 SASEGT, per germline. The V and J ends lost 5 bases and 1 base, in that order; junction bases with no gene match: 3. The length of the CDR3 is 14 residues. The CDR3 loop is CASSITSGTDTQYF. Written as DNA, the CDR3 is TGTGCCAGCAGTATAACTAGCGGCACAGATACGCAGTATTTT.

CDR3: CASSLGGQGSYNEQFF. CDR3 nucleotide sequence: TGCGCCAGCAGCTTGGGGGGACAGGGCTCCTACAATGAGCAGTTCTTC. V gene TRBV5-1 combines with J gene TRBJ2-1; 9 positions match TRBD1. V lost 0 bases to trimming and J lost 0 bases; unmatched junction nucleotides: 1. This CDR3 is built from 16 residues. In germline, CDR1 is SGHRS, CDR2 YFSETQ.

J is TRBJ2-1 and V is TRBV5-1; 8 bases match TRBD1. Unmatched junction bases numbered 9, after V lost 4 bases and J lost 3 bases. This CDR3 is built from 16 residues. CDR1 SGHRS and CDR2 YFSETQ come from the germline V gene. CDR3 amino acids: CASSLGTGRVYNEQFF. CDR3 nucleotide sequence: TGCGCCAGCAGCCTAGGGACAGGCCGGGTCTACAATGAGCAGTTCTTC.

This rearrangement joins TRBV7-9 to TRBJ1-4; TRBD1 agrees at 8 bases. V was pared by 1 base and J by 0 bases, with 4 bases of the junction left unmatched. Germline-derived CDR1 and CDR2 are SEHNR and FQNEAQ (reference sequence). CDR3 length: 17 amino acids. The CDR3 DNA sequence: TGTGCCAGCAGCTTAGGGGACAGGACCCCAACTAATGAAAAACTGTTTTTT. Its protein is CASSLGDRTPTNEKLFF.

The chain links TRBV7-2 to TRBJ2-1; 7 bases agree with TRBD2. Trimming cost V 0 bases and J 4 bases; bases outside gene matches: 3. This CDR3 is built from 15 residues. Germline V gene lookup returns CDR1 SGHTA and CDR2 FQGNSA. For the CDR3, the DNA is TGTGCCAGCAGCTTAGCGGGAGGGCTATACAATGAGCAGTTCTTC. Its translation: CASSLAGGLYNEQFF.

The chain combines TRBV25-1 with TRBJ1-5; maybe TRBD1 (6 bases). Trimming pared 2 bases from V and 0 bases from J, leaving 17 bases between. This CDR3 has 18 amino acids. Germline V gives CDR1 MGHDK, CDR2 SYGVNS. As DNA, the CDR3 is TGTGCCAGCAGTGAAAATGGAGGGGGGGCAAGTAGCAATCAGCCCCAGCATTTT. This gives the protein CASSENGGGASSNQPQHF.